This T cell receptor (beta chain) originates from a study of Ad26.COV2.S vaccination and SARS-CoV-2 variants. Overall study context: Once or twice, 56 days apart, Ad26.COV2.S was delivered intramuscularly.

Notes on this clone: Its antigen remains unknown.

This CDR3 comprises 12 residues. Germline loops: CDR1 ENHRY, CDR2 SYGVKD. Trimming stripped 6 bases from V and 1 base from J, with 5 bases between. Repertoires were generated with immunoSEQ multiplex PCR, while TCRdb's copy carries only in-frame clones and drops some. Among fewer than 400,000 clones listed, roughly 86% were seen once. General observations from the study: Analytic work on TCR breadth and depth might have understated the full extent of total T cell responses.

Treatment: about 20 received Ad26.COV2.S at low or high dose, single or two shots; 5 received placebo; per-sample allocation not given. Specimens were obtained on day 63 following the first vaccine or placebo injection. An 18-55-year-old adult in Boston served as donor. Expression of Wuhan-strain SARS-CoV-2 spike came from the Ad26 vector that formed the vaccine. This material consisted of peripheral blood, taken in a trial of Ad26.COV2.S vaccine versus placebo. The clonotype was recovered from a person between 18 and 65 years old who received the Ad26.COV2.S COVID-19 vaccine or a placebo. This sequence joins TRBV10-3 and TRBJ2-3; either TRBD1 or TRBD2 may supply D (5 bases each). The CDR3 spells CAIRGRTDTQYF. The CDR3 DNA reads as TGTGCCATCAGGGGACGCACAGATACGCAGTATTTT.